These T cell receptor beta chains were read from a single sample in a study of naive and memory T cell subsets. TCRdb re-called the 5' RACE reads with MiXCR, one entry per CDR3 protein. The repertoire holds about 59,000 distinct CDR3 sequences, with more than 6% as singletons. These receptors originate from a female donor in good health. Both conserved end residues are part of each CDR3. The D gene is left open where the match is weak. Clone sizes are given selectively: once, few, many, or a class where the clone is expanded.

>.|.|TRBJ2-2|TRBV29-1
TGCAGCGCCTGGACCGACAGGAGACACGGCACCGGGGAGCTGTTTTTT
CSAWTDRRHGTGELFF
>.|many|TRBJ2-5|TRBV9
TGTGCCAGCAGCCATTCCCCGGGAGTAGATGAGACCCAGTACTTC
CASSHSPGVDETQYF
>.|few|TRBJ1-5|TRBV28
TGTGCCAGCAGTCCGACCCCAGGGCTTCAGCCCCAGCATTTT
CASSPTPGLQPQHF
>TRBD2|.|TRBJ2-1|TRBV12-3/TRBV12-4
TGTGCCAGCAGTTTTGGGACTAGCGAACGCGAGCAGTTCTTC
CASSFGTSEREQFF
>TRBD1|.|TRBJ2-2|TRBV4-1
TGCGCCAGCAGCCAAGAGCGACAGGGGGCGACCGGGGAGCTGTTTTTT
CASSQERQGATGELFF
>TRBD2|.|TRBJ2-1|TRBV19
TGTGCCAGTAGTATACAGCGGGGGAACAATGAGCAGTTCTTC
CASSIQRGNNEQFF
>TRBD1|few|TRBJ1-2|TRBV27
TGTGCCAGCAGCTCGGGGGGACAGAACTATGGCTACACCTTC
CASSSGGQNYGYTF
>.|many|TRBJ1-3|TRBV3-1
TGTGCCAGCAGCCAAGATTTCTTAAGCTCTGGAAACACCATATATTTT
CASSQDFLSSGNTIYF
>.|many|TRBJ2-1|TRBV12-3/TRBV12-4
TGTGCCAGCACCCGACTTCACTACAATGAGCAGTTCTTC
CASTRLHYNEQFF
>.|few|TRBJ2-1|TRBV6-2/TRBV6-3
TGTGCCAGCACCTCCAACCGCGCTTACAATGAGCAGTTCTTC
CASTSNRAYNEQFF
>.|few|TRBJ2-7|TRBV6-6
TGTGCCAGCAGTGAGGGCCGGGCCTACGAGCAGTACTTC
CASSEGRAYEQYF